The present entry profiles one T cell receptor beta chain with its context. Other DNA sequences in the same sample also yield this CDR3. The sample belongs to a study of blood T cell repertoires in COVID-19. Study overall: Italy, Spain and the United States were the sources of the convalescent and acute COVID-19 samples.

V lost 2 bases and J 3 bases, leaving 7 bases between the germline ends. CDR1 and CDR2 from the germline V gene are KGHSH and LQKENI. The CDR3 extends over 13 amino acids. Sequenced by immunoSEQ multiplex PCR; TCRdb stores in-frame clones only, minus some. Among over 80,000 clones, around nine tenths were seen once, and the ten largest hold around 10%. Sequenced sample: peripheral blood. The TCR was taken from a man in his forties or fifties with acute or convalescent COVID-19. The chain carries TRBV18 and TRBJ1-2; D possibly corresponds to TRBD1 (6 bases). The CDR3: CASSPGGDYGYTF. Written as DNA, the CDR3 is TGTGCCAGCTCACCAGGGGGCGACTATGGCTACACCTTC.